The rows below give T cell receptor beta chains drawn from one sample of a study of blood T cells in healthy people across ages. TCRdb independently ran MiXCR on the 5' RACE reads; one entry per CDR3 protein. The sample gives around 1,000,000 distinct CDR3 sequences, less than 25% of which show up once; around 0.75% is in the top ten. The same data also went into a second study, on T cells of mothers and their children.

The specimen sequenced was blood. The receptors originated from a girl aged 2-9 years in good health. CDR3s include the opening cysteine and the closing phenylalanine or tryptophan. D genes are given only for firm matches. Not all rows give a size; the values are once, few, many and, for expanded clones, a class.

abundance	d_gene	len	v_gene	j_gene	CDR3aa	CDR3nt
.	.	14	TRBV20-1	TRBJ2-7	CSARDGGGAYEQYF	TGCAGTGCTAGAGATGGGGGCGGGGCTTACGAGCAGTACTTC
many	.	12	TRBV7-8	TRBJ1-4	CASSPNNEKLFF	TGTGCCAGCAGCCCGAATAATGAAAAACTGTTTTTT
few	TRBD2	16	TRBV6-1	TRBJ2-7	CASSEGGGGRTYEQYF	TGTGCCAGCAGTGAAGGAGGCGGGGGGAGAACCTACGAGCAGTACTTC
few	.	15	TRBV5-1	TRBJ1-2	CASSFTAGANYGYTF	TGCGCCAGCAGCTTTACGGCGGGGGCTAACTATGGCTACACCTTC
few	.	14	TRBV20-1	TRBJ1-4	CSATLDRRSEKLFF	TGCAGTGCTACTTTGGATCGTAGGAGTGAAAAACTGTTTTTT
few	TRBD2	18	TRBV6-2/TRBV6-3	TRBJ2-1	CASSYSHPTSGFYNEQFF	TGTGCCAGCAGTTACTCCCACCCTACTAGCGGGTTTTACAATGAGCAGTTCTTC
few	.	14	TRBV9	TRBJ2-7	CASSVERVSYEQYF	TGTGCCAGCAGCGTAGAGAGGGTCTCCTACGAGCAGTACTTC
.	.	16	TRBV27	TRBJ2-2	CASSLTGKVDTGELFF	TGTGCCAGCAGCTTAACAGGGAAAGTAGACACCGGGGAGCTGTTTTTT
few	TRBD2	14	TRBV7-9	TRBJ2-2	CASTRGGVAGELFF	TGTGCCAGCACCCGGGGAGGGGTCGCCGGGGAGCTGTTTTTT
.	TRBD2	15	TRBV2	TRBJ2-1	CASSERLAGEDEQFF	TGTGCCAGCAGTGAAAGACTAGCGGGAGAGGATGAGCAGTTCTTC
few	TRBD1	14	TRBV29-1	TRBJ2-7	CSARRGQGPDEQYF	TGCAGCGCGAGGAGGGGACAGGGGCCGGACGAGCAGTACTTC
.	TRBD2	15	TRBV20-1	TRBJ2-1	CSASRREAMRNEQFF	TGCAGTGCTAGTCGGCGGGAGGCCATGCGGAATGAGCAGTTCTTC
.	TRBD2	19	TRBV7-2	TRBJ2-1	CASRLTLMTSGSSGNEQFF	TGTGCCAGCAGGCTAACCCTGATGACTAGCGGGAGTAGCGGGAATGAGCAGTTCTTC
.	.	15	TRBV20-1	TRBJ2-4	CSAIQLQGSKNIQYF	TGCAGTGCTATCCAGCTCCAGGGATCCAAAAACATTCAGTACTTC
few	.	13	TRBV7-2	TRBJ2-7	CASSWSYAPEQYF	TGTGCCAGCAGCTGGTCCTACGCTCCAGAGCAGTACTTC
few	TRBD1	14	TRBV24-1	TRBJ2-7	CATSDHDRGYEQYF	TGTGCCACCAGTGATCATGACAGGGGTTACGAGCAGTACTTC
few	.	17	TRBV7-3	TRBJ1-2	CASSLTGPGGGDYGYTF	TGTGCCAGCAGCTTAACTGGCCCTGGGGGAGGGGATTATGGCTACACCTTC
.	.	14	TRBV27	TRBJ1-4	CASSRTGSGEKLFF	TGTGCCAGCAGTCGGACCGGGAGTGGTGAAAAACTGTTTTTT
.	.	12	TRBV2	TRBJ1-5	CASKQTNQPQHF	TGTGCCAGCAAACAGACTAATCAGCCCCAGCATTTT
.	.	15	TRBV9	TRBJ2-1	CASSPDGARSNEQFF	TGTGCCAGCAGCCCAGACGGGGCGAGAAGCAATGAGCAGTTCTTC
few	.	15	TRBV4-3	TRBJ1-1	CASSQDRTDNTEAFF	TGCGCCAGCAGCCAAGATAGGACAGATAACACTGAAGCTTTCTTT
.	.	13	TRBV12-5	TRBJ1-6	CASGLAPRAPLHF	TGTGCTAGTGGTTTGGCCCCCCGGGCACCCCTCCACTTT
few	.	11	TRBV29-1	TRBJ2-1	CSVQHMGYRGF	TGCAGCGTTCAACACATGGGGTATCGGGGTTTC
few	.	15	TRBV7-8	TRBJ2-5	CASSGTDRAQETQYF	TGTGCCAGCAGCGGGACGGACAGAGCCCAAGAGACCCAGTACTTC
.	.	13	TRBV27	TRBJ1-5	CATATGINQPQHF	TGTGCCACCGCAACAGGGATCAATCAGCCCCAGCATTTT
few	TRBD2	18	TRBV18	TRBJ2-1	CASSPPGTTSPSYNEQFF	TGTGCCAGCTCACCACCCGGGACTACATCGCCCAGCTACAATGAGCAGTTCTTC
.	TRBD2	16	TRBV7-3	TRBJ2-1	CASSPSGPFSYNEQFF	TGTGCCAGCAGCCCTAGCGGGCCCTTCTCCTACAATGAGCAGTTCTTC
.	.	14	TRBV6-5	TRBJ2-4	CASQRGGNKNIQYF	TGTGCCAGCCAAAGGGGGGGGAACAAAAACATTCAGTACTTC
.	.	15	TRBV2	TRBJ2-6	CASRLQSPGANVLTF	TGTGCCAGCAGGCTACAGAGCCCTGGGGCCAACGTCCTGACTTTC
few	.	15	TRBV6-5	TRBJ1-2	CASSRGGRDTYGYTF	TGTGCCAGCAGCCGGGGGGGGAGGGACACCTATGGCTACACCTTC
few	.	13	TRBV14	TRBJ1-2	CASSHGKFGGYTF	TGTGCCAGCAGCCACGGAAAATTCGGTGGCTACACCTTC
.	TRBD1	13	TRBV29-1	TRBJ2-3	CSGRTGGTDTQYF	TGCAGCGGGAGGACAGGGGGCACAGATACGCAGTATTTT
few	.	15	TRBV29-1	TRBJ1-4	CSVASVGSYEGKLFF	TGCAGCGTGGCCTCAGTCGGAAGTTATGAAGGAAAACTGTTTTTT
.	.	13	TRBV28	TRBJ2-2	CASSGSSTGELFF	TGTGCCAGCAGCGGGAGCTCCACCGGGGAGCTGTTTTTT
.	TRBD2	15	TRBV28	TRBJ2-5	CATASGARYQETQYF	TGTGCCACCGCTAGCGGAGCCCGGTACCAAGAGACCCAGTACTTC
.	TRBD1	14	TRBV20-1	TRBJ2-1	CSARGDRGNNEQFF	TGCAGTGCTAGGGGAGACAGGGGGAACAATGAGCAGTTCTTC
.	TRBD2	16	TRBV6-5	TRBJ2-1	CVSSYMASGPYNEQFF	TGTGTCAGCAGTTACATGGCTAGCGGGCCTTACAATGAGCAGTTCTTC
.	.	15	TRBV27	TRBJ2-1	CASSLPSGLGNEQFF	TGTGCCAGCAGTTTACCCTCCGGGCTTGGCAATGAGCAGTTCTTC
few	.	15	TRBV7-2	TRBJ1-4	CASSPYTSTNEKLFF	TGTGCCAGCAGCCCATACACATCAACTAATGAAAAACTGTTTTTT
few	TRBD1	16	TRBV3-1	TRBJ1-2	CASSRGTGGRIYGYTF	TGTGCCAGCAGCCGGGGTACAGGGGGAAGGATCTATGGCTACACCTTC
few	.	13	TRBV5-1	TRBJ2-1	CASKLDRWVEQFF	TGCGCCAGCAAGCTTGATCGATGGGTGGAGCAGTTCTTC